This T cell receptor (beta chain) is drawn from a study of beta chain features in type 1 diabetes. Points from the study as a whole: For TCRB rearrangement, an influence of HLA type remained unresolved here. Sequencing of cDNA might inflate the share of cells that strongly express TCR.

Reverse transcription of all isolated RNA meant that expressed TCRB transcripts were sequenced. The study sequenced naive, central memory and regulatory T cell samples to an average of around 3.5 million reads. The table came from immunoSEQ multiplex PCR; TCRdb's copy has only in-frame clones and leaves some out. This table holds under 900,000 clones, 17% found once. The table lists this clone with a few counts. Its antigen is not known. The germline V gene has CDR1 LNHDA and CDR2 SQIVND (reference sequence). The CDR3 contains 14 residues. J lost 3 bases, V lost 5 bases, and 2 bases had no gene match. All of the sorted populations showed purity greater than 95%.

The TCR comes from a woman aged 18-29 years in good health. V is TRBV19 and J is TRBJ2-2; 8 positions agree with TRBD1. Specimen: naive CD4+ T cells from blood. This CDR3 reads CASSDRGHTGELFF. The CDR3 DNA follows: TGTGCCAGTAGTGACAGGGGTCACACCGGGGAGCTGTTTTTT. Together with reference TRBV19 and TRBJ2-2, the CDR3 gives the full variable domain: DGGITQSPKYLFRKEGQNVTLSCEQNLNHDAMYWYRQDPGQGLRLIYYSQIVNDFQKGDIAEGYSVSREKKESFPLTVTSAQKNPTAFYLCASSDRGHTGELFFGEGSRLTVL.